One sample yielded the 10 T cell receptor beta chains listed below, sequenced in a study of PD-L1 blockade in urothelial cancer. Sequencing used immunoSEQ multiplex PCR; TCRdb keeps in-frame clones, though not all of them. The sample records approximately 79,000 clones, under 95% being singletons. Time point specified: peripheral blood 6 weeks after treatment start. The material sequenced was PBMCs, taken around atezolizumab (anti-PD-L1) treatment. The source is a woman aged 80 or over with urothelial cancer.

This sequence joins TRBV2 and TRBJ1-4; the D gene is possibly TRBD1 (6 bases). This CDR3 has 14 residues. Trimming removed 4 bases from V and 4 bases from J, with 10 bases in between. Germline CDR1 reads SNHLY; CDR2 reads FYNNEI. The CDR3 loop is CASSVGGYNEKLFF. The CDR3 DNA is TGTGCCAGCAGTGTAGGGGGTTATAATGAAAAACTGTTTTTT. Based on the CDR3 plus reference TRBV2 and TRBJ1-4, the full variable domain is EPEVTQTPSHQVTQMGQEVILRCVPISNHLYFYWYRQILGQKVEFLVSFYNNEISEKSEIFDDQFSVERPDGSNFTLKIRSTKLEDSAMYFCASSVGGYNEKLFFGSGTQLSVL.

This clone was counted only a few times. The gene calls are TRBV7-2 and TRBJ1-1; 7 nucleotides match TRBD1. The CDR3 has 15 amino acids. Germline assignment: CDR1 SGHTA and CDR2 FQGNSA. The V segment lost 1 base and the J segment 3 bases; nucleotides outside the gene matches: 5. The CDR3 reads CASSLVTGWDTEAFF. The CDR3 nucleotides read TGTGCCAGCAGCTTAGTGACAGGGTGGGACACTGAAGCTTTCTTT.

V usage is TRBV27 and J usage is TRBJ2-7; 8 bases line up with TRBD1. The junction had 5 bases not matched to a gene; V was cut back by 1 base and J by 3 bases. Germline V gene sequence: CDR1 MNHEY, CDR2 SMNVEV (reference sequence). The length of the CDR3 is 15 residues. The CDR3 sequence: CASSLFQGASYEQYF. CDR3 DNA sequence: TGTGCCAGCAGTTTATTCCAGGGGGCTAGCTACGAGCAGTACTTC.

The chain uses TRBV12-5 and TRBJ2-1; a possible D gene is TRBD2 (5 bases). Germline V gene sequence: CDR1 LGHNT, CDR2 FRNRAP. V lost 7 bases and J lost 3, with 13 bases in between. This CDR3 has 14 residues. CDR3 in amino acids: CASATLDFYNEQFF. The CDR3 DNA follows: TGTGCTAGTGCCACCCTGGACTTCTACAATGAGCAGTTCTTC. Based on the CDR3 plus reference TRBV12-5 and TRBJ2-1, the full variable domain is DARVTQTPRHKVTEMGQEVTMRCQPILGHNTVFWYRQTMMQGLELLAYFRNRAPLDDSGMPKDRFSAEMPDATLATLKIQPSEPRDSAVYFCASATLDFYNEQFFGPGTRLTVL.

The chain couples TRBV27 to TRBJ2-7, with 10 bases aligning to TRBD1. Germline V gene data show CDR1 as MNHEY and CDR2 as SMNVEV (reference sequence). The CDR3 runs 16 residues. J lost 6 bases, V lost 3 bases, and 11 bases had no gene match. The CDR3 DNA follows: TGTGCCAGCAGTTTTCTTGGGGGACAGGGGCCGGGCGAGCAGTACTTC. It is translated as CASSFLGGQGPGEQYF.

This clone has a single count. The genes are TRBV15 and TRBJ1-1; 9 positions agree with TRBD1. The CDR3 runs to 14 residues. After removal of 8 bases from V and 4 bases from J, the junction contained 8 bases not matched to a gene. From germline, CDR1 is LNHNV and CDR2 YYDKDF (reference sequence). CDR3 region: CATRRDREGTEAFF. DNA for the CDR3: TGTGCCACCCGCCGGGACAGGGAAGGCACTGAAGCTTTCTTT.

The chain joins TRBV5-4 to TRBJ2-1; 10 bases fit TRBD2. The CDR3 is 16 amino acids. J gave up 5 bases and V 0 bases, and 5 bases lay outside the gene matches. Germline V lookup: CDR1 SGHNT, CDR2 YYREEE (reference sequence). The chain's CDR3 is CASSLDLAGENNEQFF. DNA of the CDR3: TGTGCCAGCAGCTTGGATCTAGCGGGAGAAAACAATGAGCAGTTCTTC. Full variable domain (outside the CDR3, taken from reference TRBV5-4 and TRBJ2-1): ETGVTQSPTHLIKTRGQQVTLRCSSQSGHNTVSWYQQALGQGPQFIFQYYREEENGRGNFPPRFSGLQFPNYSSELNVNALELDDSALYLCASSLDLAGENNEQFFGPGTRLTVL.

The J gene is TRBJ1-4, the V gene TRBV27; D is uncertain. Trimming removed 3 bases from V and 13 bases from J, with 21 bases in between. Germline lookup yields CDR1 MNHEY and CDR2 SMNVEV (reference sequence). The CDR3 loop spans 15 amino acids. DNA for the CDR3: TGTGCCAGCAGTTTTGAATCCCGGGGTATGAAAGTACTGTTTTTT. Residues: CASSFESRGMKVLFF.

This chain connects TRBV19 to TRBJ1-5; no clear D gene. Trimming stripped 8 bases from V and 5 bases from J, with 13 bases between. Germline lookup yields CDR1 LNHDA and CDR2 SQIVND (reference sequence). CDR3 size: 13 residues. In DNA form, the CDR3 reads TGTGCCAGTGAGCGGACTGCTGATCAGCCCCAGCATTTT. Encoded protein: CASERTADQPQHF.

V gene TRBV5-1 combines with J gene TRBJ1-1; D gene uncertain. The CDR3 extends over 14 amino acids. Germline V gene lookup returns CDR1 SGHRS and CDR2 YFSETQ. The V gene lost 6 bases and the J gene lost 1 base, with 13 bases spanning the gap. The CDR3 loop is CASTERGKNTEAFF. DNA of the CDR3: TGCGCCAGCACAGAGAGAGGGAAGAACACTGAAGCTTTCTTT.